The present entry profiles one TCR beta chain with its context. Its antigen is not identified. V dropped 5 bases and J dropped 6 bases, with 17 bases sitting between them. Germline V CDR1 and CDR2: MNHEY, SVGAGI. This CDR3 has 14 amino acids. TCRdb re-derived calls from the reads in MiXCR, one entry per CDR3 protein. The sample holds roughly 600,000 distinct CDR3 sequences, around 24% seen once. This specimen comes from a study of T cell repertoires in cytomegalovirus infection. About the study: Public signatures in TCR beta pointed to CMV infection and matching HLA type. Study results and limitations: Carriers of CMV and the relevant HLA type were discriminated by public TCR beta frequency. Dominating the ex vivo response were HLA-C-restricted CMV-specific TCR beta clonotypes.

The V call is TRBV6-5, the J call TRBJ2-7; no definite D call. Sequenced: CD8+ T cells from PBMCs. This TCR derives from a human donor in good health (CMV status not recorded). Some clones in this sample may be carry-over from other donors' samples. Here the CDR3 DNA reads TGTGCCAGCAGTAACACACTCGACCCGCTCGAGCAGTACTTC. This translates into CASSNTLDPLEQYF.